This entry lists 7 T cell receptor beta chains sequenced from one sample in a study of blood T cell repertoires in COVID-19. Produced via immunoSEQ multiplex PCR; TCRdb's table is partial and in-frame only. The profile shows some 47,000 clones, around 84% of them singletons. Specimen: peripheral blood. The receptors were gathered from a human donor in a cohort sampled during active COVID-19.

The chain joins TRBV11-3 to TRBJ2-1; the D is unclear. The CDR3 extends over 13 amino acids. Trimming pared 0 bases from V and 7 bases from J, leaving 7 bases between. Looked up from germline, CDR1 is SGHNT and CDR2 is YENEEA. In DNA form, the CDR3 reads TGTGCCAGCAGCTTAGAGGCTTGGAATGAGCAGTTCTTC. It yields the protein CASSLEAWNEQFF.

This chain joins TRBV7-6 and TRBJ2-1; unclear D gene. The ends were cut back, 4 bases at V and 5 bases at J, with 9 bases in the middle. CDR3 length equals 13 residues. Germline V CDR1 and CDR2: SGHVS, FNYEAQ. CDR3 sequence (DNA): TGTGCCAGCAGCTCCCTACTGAACAATGAGCAGTTCTTC. Residues: CASSSLLNNEQFF.

This clone was recorded a few times. This rearrangement joins TRBV18 to TRBJ2-7; D ambiguous. The CDR3 extends over 13 amino acids. Trimming removed 6 bases from V and 6 bases from J, with 15 bases in between. Germline CDR1 and CDR2: KGHSH and LQKENI. DNA of the CDR3: TGTGCCAGCTCCCAAACTGTAGAGAGCGAGCAGTACGTC. The encoded protein is CASSQTVESEQYV.

This rearrangement joins TRBV2 to TRBJ2-3, with 7 bases that match TRBD2. With V trimmed by 5 bases and J by 2 bases, 7 bases remained unmatched. The CDR3 sequence is 15 residues long. Per the germline V gene, CDR1 is SNHLY and CDR2 is FYNNEI. The CDR3 is CASSPGLAATDTQYF. The CDR3 nucleotides are TGTGCCAGCAGTCCGGGGCTAGCGGCCACAGATACGCAGTATTTT.

V gene TRBV19 combines with J gene TRBJ1-1; D is possibly TRBD1 (5 bases). V dropped 6 bases and J dropped 4 bases, with 15 bases sitting between them. The CDR3 has 14 amino acids. CDR1 is LNHDA, CDR2 SQIVND, per germline (reference sequence). CDR3 sequence: CASSGGALTTEAFF. In nucleotides, the CDR3 is TGTGCCAGTAGCGGAGGGGCGTTGACCACTGAAGCTTTCTTT.

The V call is TRBV5-1, the J call TRBJ2-2; unclear D gene. The CDR3 is 13 residues long. Germline CDR1 is SGHRS and CDR2 is YFSETQ. V was pared by 3 bases and J by 4 bases, with 7 bases between. The DNA for the CDR3 is TGCGCCAGCAGCTCCTATACCACCGGGGAGCTGTTTTTT. Translated: CASSSYTTGELFF.

J is TRBJ1-4 and V is TRBV14; TRBD1 is a possible D gene (6 bases). Germline CDR1 is SGHDN and CDR2 is FVKESK. This CDR3 comprises 14 residues. Trimming took 4 bases from V and 10 from J, leaving 16 bases between them. CDR3 in amino acids: CASSPIRQERKLFF. CDR3 DNA sequence: TGTGCCAGCAGCCCGATCCGACAGGAGCGAAAACTGTTTTTT.